This T cell receptor (beta chain) derives from a study of yellow fever vaccine responses in identical twins. In TCRdb, the RT-PCR reads were re-called with MiXCR into one record per CDR3 protein. Of 3,500 to 5,000 distinct CDR3 sequences listed, almost 85% were seen once; the top ten hold roughly 2.6%. The CDR3 consists of 13 residues. Germline CDR1 is KGHDR and CDR2 is SFDVKD. Trimming took off 5 bases at V and 8 bases at J, with 14 bases between the two ends. The chain uses TRBV24-1 and TRBJ1-2, with D possibly matching TRBD1 (6 bases). Sequences were derived from T cells from blood (PBMCs), unsorted or a sorted subset (not recorded which), sampled before or after yellow fever vaccination (not recorded which). The sequence derives from a woman aged 18-30 years who received the yellow fever vaccine. The CDR3 sequence: CATSAGGTYGYTF. CDR3 in DNA: TGTGCCACCAGTGCCGGAGGGACATACGGCTACACCTTC.